The 30 T cell receptor beta chains given below trace back to one sample, sequenced in a study of early T cells in non-severe SARS-CoV-2 infection. TCRdb re-analysed the 5' RACE reads in MiXCR, keeping a single row per CDR3 protein. The profile shows nearly 30,000 distinct CDR3 sequences, approximately 4.8% of them singletons. The sequenced material came from whole blood. All receptors derive from an adult who was a healthcare worker with PCR-confirmed SARS-CoV-2 infection or an uninfected control (not recorded which).

This clonotype was seen at least ten times. This rearrangement joins TRBV6-6 to TRBJ2-1; D remains unclear. The CDR3 runs to 15 residues. V dropped 2 bases and J dropped 4 bases, with 12 bases sitting between them. CDR1 MNHNY and CDR2 SVGAGI come from the germline V gene (reference sequence). This chain's CDR3 is CASSYPGGSYNEQFF. The DNA for the CDR3 is TGTGCCAGCAGTTACCCGGGCGGAAGTTACAATGAGCAGTTCTTC.

This clonotype was seen at least ten times. V is TRBV7-2 and J is TRBJ2-3, with 10 nucleotides matching TRBD2. Trimming cost V 5 bases and J 4 bases; bases outside gene matches: 15. This CDR3 is 18 amino acids long. Germline-derived CDR1 and CDR2 are SGHTA and FQGNSA. The CDR3, as DNA: TGTGCCAGCAGCCGAGTTAGCGGGAGGTGGGGGCCACCAGATACGCAGTATTTT. Its translation: CASSRVSGRWGPPDTQYF.

The chain recombines TRBV6-5 with TRBJ2-3; 7 nucleotides match TRBD2. This CDR3 has 14 residues. V was pared by 5 bases and J by 2 bases, with 4 bases of the junction left unmatched. Germline CDR1 reads MNHEY; CDR2 reads SVGAGI. This CDR3 reads CASSLTSPTDTQYF. The CDR3 DNA sequence: TGTGCCAGCAGTCTGACTAGCCCCACAGATACGCAGTATTTT.

This clonotype was observed a few times. The chain links TRBV28 to TRBJ2-1; TRBD2 might be the D (6 bases). CDR1 is MDHEN, CDR2 SYDVKM, per germline. This CDR3 comprises 15 residues. Trimming left V 2 bases short and J 0 bases short, with 8 bases between. Here the CDR3 reads CASSLGGSSYNEQFF. The CDR3 region has the DNA TGTGCCAGCAGTTTAGGGGGGAGCTCCTACAATGAGCAGTTCTTC.

This clonotype has a count of ten or more. This sequence joins TRBV20-1 and TRBJ1-1; the D gene is possibly TRBD1 (5 bases). CDR1 DFQATT and CDR2 SNEGSKA come from the germline V gene (reference sequence). The CDR3 runs to 11 residues. V was trimmed by 7 bases and J by 2 bases, leaving 8 bases between them. The CDR3 region has the DNA TGCAGTGTCAGGGTTAACACTGAAGCTTTCTTT. It specifies CSVRVNTEAFF.

This clonotype is labeled as medium-sized. The chain has TRBV6-5 and TRBJ1-5; 7 bases align to TRBD1. In germline, CDR1 is MNHEY, CDR2 SVGAGI. V gave up 5 bases and J gave up 9 bases; unmatched junction bases: 7. This CDR3 contains 13 residues. CDR3 in amino acids: CASSTTGDRPQHF. The CDR3 DNA reads as TGTGCCAGCAGTACAACAGGGGATCGGCCCCAGCATTTT.

This clonotype was detected only a few times. CDR3 in DNA: TGTGCCAGCAGTAATCCATCAGGGATGTCCTACAATGAGCAGTTCTTC. Amino acid sequence: CASSNPSGMSYNEQFF. The gene calls are TRBV6-2 or TRBV6-3 and TRBJ2-1, with D possibly matching TRBD1 (5 bases). CDR1 MNHEY and CDR2 SVGEGT come from the germline V gene. V lost 5 bases to trimming and J lost 1 base, with 15 bases between them. The CDR3 runs to 16 residues.

This clonotype was seen only a few times. The V and J genes are TRBV12-5 and TRBJ2-1; the match to TRBD2 covers 11 bases. The V segment lost 5 bases and the J segment 6 bases; nucleotides outside the gene matches: 6. Germline CDR1 is LGHNT and CDR2 is FRNRAP. This CDR3 contains 15 residues. CDR3 loop: CASGTVAGGVNEQFF. The CDR3 DNA reads as TGTGCTAGTGGTACGGTAGCGGGAGGGGTCAATGAGCAGTTCTTC.

V gene TRBV6-6 combines with J gene TRBJ1-2, with a tentative D call TRBD1 (6 bases). Germline V gives CDR1 MNHNY, CDR2 SVGAGI (reference sequence). Trimming left V 6 bases short and J 8 bases short, with 16 bases between. This CDR3 is 13 amino acids long. Written as DNA, the CDR3 is TGTGCCAGCAGCCACGGACAGTCTTCCGGCTACACCTTC. This translates into CASSHGQSSGYTF.

In this sample, this clonotype turned up many times. The chain combines TRBV6-5 with TRBJ1-4; 11 bases agree with TRBD1. There are 15 residues in the CDR3. The ends lost 4 bases at V and 7 bases at J; junction bases unmatched: 5. Germline values: CDR1 MNHEY, CDR2 SVGAGI. This CDR3 reads CASSSGQGGSEKLFF. The CDR3 bases are TGTGCCAGCAGTTCGGGACAGGGGGGGAGTGAAAAACTGTTTTTT.

The sample holds many counts of this clonotype. The J gene is TRBJ2-5, the V gene TRBV6-6; D unclear. The length of the CDR3 is 12 residues. The germline gives CDR1 MNHNY, CDR2 SVGAGI (reference sequence). Trimming left V 2 bases short and J 1 base short, with 2 bases between. The CDR3 is CASSYGQETQYF. As DNA, the CDR3 is TGTGCCAGCAGTTACGGCCAAGAGACCCAGTACTTC.

This clonotype was found once. A far larger clone is one base from this, pointing to a likely read error. V is TRBV7-9 and J is TRBJ2-1; D ambiguous. Germline CDR1 reads SEHNR; CDR2 reads FQNEAQ (reference sequence). CDR3 length: 12 residues. V lost 2 bases and J 2 bases, leaving 1 base between the germline ends. The CDR3 is CASSLPYNEQFF. The CDR3 DNA reads as TGTGCCAGCAGCTTACCCTACAATGAGCAGTTCTTC.

This clonotype was recorded at least ten times. The V gene is TRBV2, the J gene TRBJ1-5; weak D call: TRBD1 (5 bases). Germline CDR1 reads SNHLY; CDR2 reads FYNNEI. The CDR3 sequence is 14 residues long. V was pared by 4 bases and J by 5 bases, with 12 bases between. CDR3 sequence (DNA): TGTGCCAGCAGTGTCGGGGGGGAGTATCAGCCCCAGCATTTT. Translation: CASSVGGEYQPQHF.

This clonotype was seen only a few times. The chain combines TRBV11-2 with TRBJ1-5, with D uncertain. This CDR3 has 13 residues. V was pared by 5 bases and J by 4 bases, with 9 bases between. Germline values: CDR1 SGHAT, CDR2 FQNNGV. The CDR3 here is CASSRGGNQPQHF. The CDR3 region has the DNA TGTGCCAGCAGCCGCGGAGGGAATCAGCCCCAGCATTTT.

This clonotype was recorded a few times. The chain joins TRBV3-1 to TRBJ1-6; D may be TRBD1 (5 bases). V was trimmed by 0 bases and J by 10 bases, leaving 13 bases between them. The CDR3 is 15 residues long. Germline V gives CDR1 LGHDT, CDR2 YNNKEL (reference sequence). The CDR3 region is CASSQDLAGVSPLHF. The CDR3 DNA reads TGTGCCAGCAGCCAAGATCTGGCGGGGGTATCACCCCTCCACTTT.

This clonotype was detected many times. The chain is built from TRBV3-1 and TRBJ2-1; D remains ambiguous. CDR1 LGHDT and CDR2 YNNKEL come from the germline V gene (reference sequence). The length of the CDR3 is 11 residues. Deletions cut 3 bases from V and 10 bases from J, with 7 bases between. In DNA, the CDR3 is TGTGCCAGCAGCCAGGATAGGGAGCAGTTCTTC. The encoded protein is CASSQDREQFF.

The V call is TRBV6-2 or TRBV6-3, the J call TRBJ2-1; no firm D call. The CDR3 sequence is 11 residues long. Between the trimmed V and J ends, which lost 8 bases and 15 bases, there was a span of 17 bases. In germline, CDR1 is MNHEY, CDR2 SVGEGT. This chain's CDR3 is CASVLGPRWFF. CDR3 nucleotide sequence: TGTGCCAGCGTCCTGGGCCCACGTTGGTTCTTC.

This clonotype showed up many times. The V and J genes are TRBV14 and TRBJ2-1; 10 bases map to TRBD2. The CDR3 has 15 amino acids. Germline V CDR1 and CDR2: SGHDN, FVKESK. V shed 5 bases, J shed 5 bases, and the junction held 6 bases outside the gene matches. CDR3 sequence (DNA): TGTGCCAGCAGCTCGGGGACTAGCGACAACAATGAGCAGTTCTTC. It specifies CASSSGTSDNNEQFF.

This clonotype has a handful of counts. As DNA, the CDR3 is TGTGCCAGCAGTTCCGTTGGGGTGGCGGGAAGAAGGAATGAGCAGTTCTTC. Protein product: CASSSVGVAGRRNEQFF. The V gene is TRBV6-1, the J gene TRBJ2-1, with a tentative D call TRBD2 (6 bases). Trimming pared 5 bases from V and 7 bases from J, leaving 24 bases between. This CDR3 contains 17 residues. Germline V gene data show CDR1 as MNHNS and CDR2 as SASEGT.

This clonotype showed up just a few times. The V call is TRBV29-1, the J call TRBJ2-1; no reliable D call. The V gene lost 4 bases and the J gene lost 7 bases, with 14 bases spanning the gap. CDR3 length: 13 amino acids. Germline CDR1 SQVTM, CDR2 ANQGSEA. CDR3 residues: CSVAQYNRNEQFF. The DNA of the CDR3 is TGCAGCGTTGCACAATATAATCGTAATGAGCAGTTCTTC.

The J gene is TRBJ1-2, the V gene TRBV28; TRBD1 might be the D (5 bases). V was trimmed by 3 bases and J by 8 bases, leaving 13 bases between them. This CDR3 spans 13 amino acids. Germline V gene sequence: CDR1 MDHEN, CDR2 SYDVKM. CDR3 amino acids: CASSLRSGTGYTF. DNA for the CDR3: TGTGCCAGCAGTTTGAGGTCAGGGACCGGCTACACCTTC.

Only a few counts were recorded for this clonotype. The V gene is TRBV20-1, the J gene TRBJ1-1; D is ambiguous. CDR3 size: 12 residues. Germline loops: CDR1 DFQATT, CDR2 SNEGSKA (reference sequence). Trimming took 3 bases from V and 1 from J, leaving 6 bases between them. CDR3 amino acids: CSASIRNTEAFF. The CDR3 region has the DNA TGCAGTGCTAGTATAAGGAACACTGAAGCTTTCTTT.

Ten or more counts support this clonotype. This rearrangement joins TRBV5-1 to TRBJ2-5, with 14 bases lining up with TRBD2. Looked up from germline, CDR1 is SGHRS and CDR2 is YFSETQ. Unmatched junction bases numbered 8, after V lost 4 bases and J lost 3 bases. The length of the CDR3 is 17 residues. CDR3 in DNA: TGCGCCAGCAGCCTGGGGCCGGGACTAGCGGGAGAAGAGACCCAGTACTTC. It encodes CASSLGPGLAGEETQYF.

This clonotype was observed many times. The chain joins TRBV27 to TRBJ1-1; a weak D match, TRBD1 (6 bases). Trimming pared 3 bases from V and 0 bases from J, leaving 11 bases between. The CDR3 runs 15 residues. Germline values: CDR1 MNHEY, CDR2 SMNVEV (reference sequence). This CDR3 is CASSLLQGMNTEAFF. CDR3 nucleotides: TGTGCCAGCAGTTTGTTACAGGGTATGAACACTGAAGCTTTCTTT.

This clonotype was detected ten times or more. The chain joins TRBV10-3 to TRBJ2-4; TRBD2 agrees at 13 bases. The V segment lost 0 bases and the J segment 0 bases; nucleotides outside the gene matches: 5. This CDR3 region has 19 residues. From germline, CDR1 is ENHRY and CDR2 SYGVKD. The CDR3 loop is CAISESLTSGRLAKNIQYF. The DNA of the CDR3 is TGTGCCATCAGTGAGTCTTTGACTAGCGGGAGGCTAGCCAAAAACATTCAGTACTTC.

This clonotype was detected only a few times. V usage is TRBV29-1 and J usage is TRBJ2-2; 7 bases agree with TRBD2. Trimming took 5 bases from V and 2 from J; bases not matched to a gene: 8. Germline V gives CDR1 SQVTM, CDR2 ANQGSEA. The CDR3 has 15 amino acids. In DNA form, the CDR3 reads TGCAGCGTTAGATCCTCGGGGGGAAACACCGGGGAGCTGTTTTTT. Translated: CSVRSSGGNTGELFF.

This clonotype has ten or more counts. The chain combines TRBV4-1 with TRBJ1-6; no firm D call. CDR1 and CDR2 from the germline V gene are MGHRA and YSYEKL. V lost 0 bases and J 0 bases, leaving 15 bases between the germline ends. The CDR3 spans 19 residues. The CDR3 spells CASSQDLEGLSSYNSPLHF. Written as DNA, the CDR3 is TGCGCCAGCAGCCAAGATCTTGAGGGTCTCAGCTCCTATAATTCACCCCTCCACTTT.

This clonotype was seen repeatedly, ten times or more. J is TRBJ2-3 and V is TRBV20-1; 10 nucleotides agree with TRBD2. V lost 3 bases and J lost 2; bases outside the gene matches: 5. CDR1 is DFQATT and CDR2 is SNEGSKA in the germline V gene (reference sequence). CDR3 size: 15 residues. The chain's CDR3 is CSARGTSGITDTQYF. The CDR3, as DNA: TGCAGTGCTAGGGGTACTAGCGGGATCACAGATACGCAGTATTTT.

This clonotype has a count of ten or more. The chain uses TRBV7-9 and TRBJ1-4; D remains ambiguous. Germline assignment: CDR1 SEHNR and CDR2 FQNEAQ (reference sequence). This CDR3 is built from 14 residues. Between the trimmed V and J ends, which lost 5 bases and 0 bases, there was a span of 7 bases. The CDR3 nucleotides read TGTGCCAGCAGCATAGGAGCAACTAATGAAAAACTGTTTTTT. Its protein product is CASSIGATNEKLFF.

There are many counts of this clonotype. This chain connects TRBV28 to TRBJ1-5; possible D gene TRBD1, 5 bases. V was clipped by 5 bases and J by 9 bases, with 20 bases between them. The CDR3 extends over 15 amino acids. CDR1 is MDHEN, CDR2 SYDVKM, per germline. The CDR3 DNA is TGTGCCAGCAGTCTGGGGACTGGACTAGGACGGCCCCAGCATTTT. This codes for CASSLGTGLGRPQHF.